A selection of T cell receptor beta chains follows, all from one sample in a study of CD8+ T cells in alopecia areata. The method was immunoSEQ multiplex PCR; TCRdb's version includes in-frame clones alone and lacks a portion of them. The sample consists of under 130,000 clones, around 50% of them appearing once. The sequenced sample consisted of CD4+ T cells sorted from blood. The receptors shown here come from a human donor in good health. Each CDR3 is given with its conserved first and last residue. The order of the fields is J gene, D gene, clone size, V gene, CDR3 DNA, CDR3 protein. D genes are given only for firm matches. Some rows have no size entry. The others give once, few or many, or a class for an expanded clone.

>TRBJ2-5|TRBD2|.|TRBV2
TGTGCCAGCAAGGATAAGCGGGGTGGGGAGACCCAGTACTTC
CASKDKRGGETQYF
>TRBJ2-4|.|.|TRBV30
TGTGCCTGGGGGATTGAAGTGGGGCTCATTCAGTACTTC
CAWGIEVGLIQYF
>TRBJ2-5|TRBD1|.|TRBV9
TGTGCCAGCAGCGTTAGGACAGGGATGGAGACCCAGTACTTC
CASSVRTGMETQYF
>TRBJ1-6|.|.|TRBV7-2
TGTGCCAGCAGCTTAGGTACCGGACTTAATTCACCCCTCCACTTT
CASSLGTGLNSPLHF
>TRBJ2-3|.|.|TRBV29-1
TGCAGCGCCACTCGACAGAGCACAGATACGCAGTATTTT
CSATRQSTDTQYF
>TRBJ2-5|TRBD1|.|TRBV7-9
TGTGCCAGCAGCTCCGGACAGGGAGAAGGAGAGACCCAGTACTTC
CASSSGQGEGETQYF
>TRBJ2-3|TRBD1|.|TRBV2
TGTGCCAGCAGTACACAGGGGATGTACACAGATACGCAGTATTTT
CASSTQGMYTDTQYF
>TRBJ1-4|.|few|TRBV5-1
TGCGCCAGCAGCCCTAGCCAGTCCGGGTCTCTTGCAACTAATGAAAAACTGTTTTTT
CASSPSQSGSLATNEKLFF
>TRBJ1-4|.|.|TRBV30
TGTGCCTGGGGGCCCCCGGACAGTCTGAATGAAAAACTGTTTTTT
CAWGPPDSLNEKLFF
>TRBJ1-5|TRBD1|few|TRBV5-6
TGTGCCAGCAGCTTAGGGGGCAGTTATCAGCCCCAGCATTTT
CASSLGGSYQPQHF
>TRBJ2-2|.|few|TRBV28
TGTGCCAGCAGGGCTTCGTCGAACACCGGGGAGCTGTTTTTT
CASRASSNTGELFF
>TRBJ2-7|TRBD1|few|TRBV25-1
TGTGCCAGCAGTGCCCGGGACAGGGACTCCTACGAGCAGTACTTC
CASSARDRDSYEQYF
>TRBJ2-2|.|.|TRBV2
TGTGCCAGCAGCTTAGGGGTGAACGGGGAGCTGTTTTTT
CASSLGVNGELFF
>TRBJ2-7|TRBD1|.|TRBV2
TGTGCCAGCAGTGAACAGGGGGAAACCTACGAGCAGTACTTC
CASSEQGETYEQYF
>TRBJ2-1|TRBD1|.|TRBV6-5
TGTGCCAGCAGCCGCGGACAGGGTAGGAGTGAGCAGTTCTTC
CASSRGQGRSEQFF
>TRBJ2-6|.|.|TRBV23-1
TGCGCCAGCAGTCAATATCAGGGTTACCCTGGGGCCAACGTCCTGACTTTC
CASSQYQGYPGANVLTF
>TRBJ1-2|.|.|TRBV10-3
TGTGCCATCAGTGTTCGGACAGATGATGGCTACACCTTC
CAISVRTDDGYTF
>TRBJ1-2|TRBD1|.|TRBV6-6
TGTGCCAGCACACAACCCGGGACAGAGACTTTTTATGGCTACACCTTC
CASTQPGTETFYGYTF
>TRBJ2-5|TRBD2|.|TRBV19
TGTGCCAGTAGCCGCGGGGGGGGAGAGACCCAGTACTTC
CASSRGGGETQYF
>TRBJ2-7|.|.|TRBV7-9
TGTGCCAGCAGCCCCAGGGGCTACGAGCAGTACTTC
CASSPRGYEQYF
>TRBJ2-5|TRBD2|.|TRBV19
TGTGCCAGTAGCCGCCTAGCGGGCCTTGAAGAGACCCAGTACTTC
CASSRLAGLEETQYF
>TRBJ2-1|.|few|TRBV23-1
TGCGCCAGCAGCCCCCTAGGGCCAGGGGTGTTCTTC
CASSPLGPGVFF
>TRBJ2-7|.|.|TRBV15
TGTGCCACCAGCAAAGATCCGGTGGCAACCTACGAGCAGTACTTC
CATSKDPVATYEQYF
>TRBJ1-3|TRBD1|.|TRBV6-5
TGTGCCAGCAGTCGGGACAGGGGGAAAGGAAACACCATATATTTT
CASSRDRGKGNTIYF
>TRBJ2-7|.|.|TRBV6-1
TGTACCAGCAGTGTAACCTACGAGCAGTACTTC
CTSSVTYEQYF
>TRBJ1-2|.|.|TRBV30
TGTGCCTGGAGTGTACTATATGGCTACACCTTC
CAWSVLYGYTF
>TRBJ2-5|.|.|TRBV29-1
TGCAGCGTTGAACCTTTGAGCCAAGAGACCCAGTACTTC
CSVEPLSQETQYF
>TRBJ1-2|TRBD1|.|TRBV6-5
TGTGCCAGCAGTTCCGCAGGGACAGGGATCCGATATGGCTACACCTTC
CASSSAGTGIRYGYTF
>TRBJ2-5|.|.|TRBV11-2
TGTGCCAGCAGCTTAGTTGGCGGGGCGATAGCCGAAGAGACCCAGTACTTC
CASSLVGGAIAEETQYF
>TRBJ1-1|TRBD1|.|TRBV27
TGTGCCAGCACCCATTCGGGGACAGGGAGTTATACTGAAGCTTTCTTT
CASTHSGTGSYTEAFF
>TRBJ2-7|.|few|TRBV4-2
TGTGCCAGCAGCCGGCTAGGTCCCGAGAACGAGCAGTACTTC
CASSRLGPENEQYF
>TRBJ1-1|.|.|TRBV29-1
TGCAGCGTTGGACCACGATTGAACACTGAAGCTTTCTTT
CSVGPRLNTEAFF
>TRBJ2-5|TRBD1|.|TRBV29-1
TGCAGCGTTGACAAGGGACAGCACCAAGAGACCCAGTACTTC
CSVDKGQHQETQYF
>TRBJ1-2|.|.|TRBV5-6
TGTGCCAGCAGCTATCGGGGGGCGCAAGGGATTTGGGGCTACACCTTC
CASSYRGAQGIWGYTF
>TRBJ2-7|.|.|TRBV18
TGTGCCAGCTCCGCAAACGAATACGAGCAGTACTTC
CASSANEYEQYF
>TRBJ2-1|TRBD2|many|TRBV5-1
TGCGCCAGCAGCTCCGGACTAGCGGGGGGGTTAGATGAGCAGTTCTTC
CASSSGLAGGLDEQFF
>TRBJ2-5|.|few|TRBV28
TGTGCCAGCAGTTTAATTGGGAGAGAAGAGACCCAGTACTTC
CASSLIGREETQYF
>TRBJ2-3|.|once|TRBV5-4
TGTGCCAGCAGCTTGGCTGCGGGGGCCAGCACAGATACGCAGTATTTT
CASSLAAGASTDTQYF
>TRBJ2-3|TRBD2|.|TRBV5-1
TGCGCCAGCAGCTTCCGACTAGCGGGGCGGTCAGATACGCAGTATTTT
CASSFRLAGRSDTQYF
>TRBJ1-2|TRBD1|.|TRBV30
TGTGCCTGTCCGGGACAGGGGAACTATGGCTACACCTTC
CACPGQGNYGYTF
>TRBJ2-4|.|few|TRBV10-3
TGTGCCATCAGTGACCTACGTGGACCGGACAAAAACATTCAGTACTTC
CAISDLRGPDKNIQYF
>TRBJ1-2|.|.|TRBV11-2
TGTGCCAGCAGCTTACAGGGTGATGGCTACACCTTC
CASSLQGDGYTF
>TRBJ1-2|TRBD1|.|TRBV20-1
TGCAGTGCTAGCCAGGGGGATGGCTACACCTTC
CSASQGDGYTF
>TRBJ2-7|.|.|TRBV29-1
TGCAGCGTTGGCCCTGGGGACGAGCAGTACTTC
CSVGPGDEQYF
>TRBJ1-2|TRBD1|few|TRBV19
TGTGCCAGTAGTGTCCGGGACAGCTTGACTGGCTACACCTTC
CASSVRDSLTGYTF
>TRBJ1-1|.|.|TRBV15
TGTGCCACCAGGGATTTTCGACCTGGGTACACTGAAGCTTTCTTT
CATRDFRPGYTEAFF
>TRBJ2-2|TRBD1|.|TRBV29-1
TGCAGCGTCGGGGGACAGGGGCCCACCGGGGAGCTGTTTTTT
CSVGGQGPTGELFF